This T cell receptor (beta chain) was sequenced for a study of blood T cells in healthy people across ages. Study-wide background: With template switching, about one barcoded beta molecule was captured per two T cells.

It was with a sample-barcoded 5' primer and a J-beta primer mix that a second PCR of roughly 7 to 12 cycles was run. Each CDR3 protein gets one entry after TCRdb re-called the 5' RACE reads with MiXCR. The sample has roughly 1.7 million distinct CDR3 sequences; about 32% are singletons. Peripheral blood was drawn, roughly 10 milliliters per donor. The V segment lost 3 bases and the J segment 6 bases; nucleotides outside the gene matches: 12. Germline CDR1 reads SGHTA; CDR2 reads FQGNSA. The CDR3 runs 16 residues. Sequencing was carried out using blood. V usage is TRBV7-2 and J usage is TRBJ2-7, with TRBD1 matching over 9 bases. This TCR was recovered from a woman under 40 in good health. CDR3 loop: CASSFAGTGIFFEQYF. The CDR3 region has the DNA TGTGCCAGCAGCTTTGCCGGGACAGGGATCTTTTTCGAGCAGTACTTC.